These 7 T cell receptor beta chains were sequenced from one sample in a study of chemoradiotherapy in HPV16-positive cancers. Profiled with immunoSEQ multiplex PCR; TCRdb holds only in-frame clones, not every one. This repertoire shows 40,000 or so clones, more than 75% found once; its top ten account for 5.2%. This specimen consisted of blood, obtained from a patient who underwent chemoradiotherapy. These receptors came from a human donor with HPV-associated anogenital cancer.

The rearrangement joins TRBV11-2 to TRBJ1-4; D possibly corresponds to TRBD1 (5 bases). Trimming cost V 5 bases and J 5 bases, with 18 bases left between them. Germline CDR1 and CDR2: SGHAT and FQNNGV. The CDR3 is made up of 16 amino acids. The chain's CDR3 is CASSPIMTAKNEKLFF. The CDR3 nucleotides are TGTGCCAGCAGCCCAATTATGACAGCCAAGAATGAAAAACTGTTTTTT.

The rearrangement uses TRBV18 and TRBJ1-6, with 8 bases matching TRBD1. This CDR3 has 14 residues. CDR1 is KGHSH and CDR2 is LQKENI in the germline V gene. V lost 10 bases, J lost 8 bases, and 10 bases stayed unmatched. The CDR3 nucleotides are TGTGCCACTAAAGGACAGGGACTAGATTCACCCCTCCACTTT. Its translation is CATKGQGLDSPLHF.

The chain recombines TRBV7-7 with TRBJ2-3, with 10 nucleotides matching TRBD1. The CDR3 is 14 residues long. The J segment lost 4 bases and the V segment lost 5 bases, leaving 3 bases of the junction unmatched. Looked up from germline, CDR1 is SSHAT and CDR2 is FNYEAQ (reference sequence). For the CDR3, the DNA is TGTGCCAGCAGCGTCGGACAGGGGGCAGATACGCAGTATTTT. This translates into CASSVGQGADTQYF.

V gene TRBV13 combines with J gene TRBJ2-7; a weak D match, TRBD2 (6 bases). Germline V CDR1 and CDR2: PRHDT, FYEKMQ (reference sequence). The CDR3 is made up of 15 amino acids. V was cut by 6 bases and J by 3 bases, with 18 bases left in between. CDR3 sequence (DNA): TGTGCCAGCAGTCCCGCTACGGCGGGGAGCTACGAGCAGTACTTC. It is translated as CASSPATAGSYEQYF. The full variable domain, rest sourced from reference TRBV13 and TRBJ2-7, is AAGVIQSPRHLIKEKRETATLKCYPIPRHDTVYWYQQGPGQDPQFLISFYEKMQSDKGSIPDRFSAQQFSDYHSELNMSSLELGDSALYFCASSPATAGSYEQYFGPGTRLTVT.

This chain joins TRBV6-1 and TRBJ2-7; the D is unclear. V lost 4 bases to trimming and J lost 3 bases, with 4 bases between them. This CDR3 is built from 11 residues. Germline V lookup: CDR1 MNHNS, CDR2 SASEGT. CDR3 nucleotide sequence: TGTGCCAGCAGTGTTTTCTACGAGCAGTACTTC. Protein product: CASSVFYEQYF.

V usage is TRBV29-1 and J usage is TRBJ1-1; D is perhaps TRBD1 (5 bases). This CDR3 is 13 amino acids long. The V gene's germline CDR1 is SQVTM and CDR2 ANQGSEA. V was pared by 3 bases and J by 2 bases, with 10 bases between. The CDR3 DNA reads TGCAGCGTTGAGAGGGGCCCTAACACTGAAGCTTTCTTT. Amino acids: CSVERGPNTEAFF.

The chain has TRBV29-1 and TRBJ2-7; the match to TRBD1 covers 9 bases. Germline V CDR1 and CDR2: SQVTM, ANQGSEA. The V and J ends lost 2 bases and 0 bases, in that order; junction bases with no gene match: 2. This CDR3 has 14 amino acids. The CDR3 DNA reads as TGCAGCGTTGAAATACAGGGGGCCTCCTACGAGCAGTACTTC. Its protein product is CSVEIQGASYEQYF.